This TCR beta chain appears in the sequencing data of a study of type 1 regulatory T cells. About the research overall: T-allo10 is an in vitro-generated, Tr1-enriched CD4 T cell product specific for alloantigen.

Trimming removed 6 bases from V and 4 bases from J, with 13 bases in between. CDR3 length: 13 amino acids. From germline, CDR1 is MNHEY and CDR2 SMNVEV (reference sequence). This clonotype was recorded many times. Each CDR3 protein is one row after TCRdb ran MiXCR on the reads. The sample carries about 18,000 distinct CDR3 sequences, more than 8.5% recorded once. The TCR originated in a human donor in good health. Specimen: CD4+ T cells, either the whole sample or a sorted fraction (not recorded which). The rearrangement uses TRBV27 and TRBJ2-7, with D possibly TRBD2 on 5 matching bases. CDR3 in DNA: TGTGCCAGCAGCCAATTTCGGGGTTACGAGCAGTACTTC. Translation gives CASSQFRGYEQYF.